The present T cell receptor (beta chain) was sequenced within a study of cytomegalovirus exposure and HLA in healthy donors. Study-level points and caveats: Sequence variants that were highly shared formed a cluster that was likely a sequencing artifact. Several of the most significant clusters were apparently associated with common viral pathogens in a later analysis.

Primers included in the PCR were 60 Vbeta and 13 Jbeta primers. Clones were sequenced by immunoSEQ multiplex PCR, and TCRdb holds only the in-frame ones, with some missing. The sample lists 90,000 to 150,000 clones; 77% were seen once. As regards this clone: The antigen is not known.

The sample taken for sequencing was PBMCs. The TCR was taken from a middle-aged man in good health and CMV-seropositive.

The CDR3 sequence: CASSFGQGNEKLFF. CDR3 bases: TGTGCCAGCAGCTTCGGGCAGGGGAATGAAAAACTGTTTTTT. The chain links TRBV5-4 to TRBJ1-4; D is possibly TRBD1 (6 bases). Germline CDR1 is SGHNT and CDR2 is YYREEE (reference sequence). The germline V and J ends were trimmed by 2 bases and 5 bases, with 10 bases remaining between them. The CDR3 runs 14 residues.